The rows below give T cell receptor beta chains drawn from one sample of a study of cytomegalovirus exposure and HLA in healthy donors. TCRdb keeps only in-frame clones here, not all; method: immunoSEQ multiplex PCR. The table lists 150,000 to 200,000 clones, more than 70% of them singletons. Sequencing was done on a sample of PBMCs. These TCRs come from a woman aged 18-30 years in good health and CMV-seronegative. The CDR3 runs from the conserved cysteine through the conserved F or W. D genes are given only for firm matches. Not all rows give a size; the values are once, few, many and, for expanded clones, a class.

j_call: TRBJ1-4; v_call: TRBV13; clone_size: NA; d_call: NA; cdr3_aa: CASSPRTEINEKLFF; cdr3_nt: TGTGCCAGCAGCCCCCGGACAGAAATAAATGAAAAACTGTTTTTT
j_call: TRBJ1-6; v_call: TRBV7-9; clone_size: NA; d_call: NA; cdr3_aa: CASSFYFGTGDSPLHF; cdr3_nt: TGTGCCAGCAGCTTTTACTTCGGGACGGGGGATTCACCCCTCCACTTT
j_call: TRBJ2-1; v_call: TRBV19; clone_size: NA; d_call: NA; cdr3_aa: CATSQLGGASYNEQFF; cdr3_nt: TGTGCCACCTCTCAGTTGGGGGGAGCCAGCTACAATGAGCAGTTCTTC
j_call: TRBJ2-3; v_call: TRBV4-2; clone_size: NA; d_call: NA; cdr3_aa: CASSQDSSVRTDTQYF; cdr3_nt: TGTGCCAGCAGCCAAGATAGTTCGGTCCGCACAGATACGCAGTATTTT
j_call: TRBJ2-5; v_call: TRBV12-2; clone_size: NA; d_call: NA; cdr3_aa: CASPGGMETQYF; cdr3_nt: TGTGCAAGCCCCGGGGGGATGGAGACCCAGTACTTC
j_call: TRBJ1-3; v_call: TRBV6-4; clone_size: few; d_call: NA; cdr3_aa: CASSEAPGNTIYF; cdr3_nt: TGTGCCAGCAGTGAGGCACCTGGAAACACCATATATTTT
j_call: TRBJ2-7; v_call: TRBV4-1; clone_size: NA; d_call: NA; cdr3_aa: CASSQGGEEGAYEQYF; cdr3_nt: TGCGCCAGCAGCCAAGGAGGTGAGGAGGGCGCCTACGAGCAGTACTTC
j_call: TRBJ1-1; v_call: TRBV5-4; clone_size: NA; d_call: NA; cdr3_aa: CASSLQGGVGTEAFF; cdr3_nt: TGTGCCAGCAGCCTCCAGGGTGGGGTCGGTACTGAAGCTTTCTTT
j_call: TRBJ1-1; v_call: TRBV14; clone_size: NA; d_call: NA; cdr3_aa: CASSLGRGLMNTEAFF; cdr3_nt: TGTGCCAGCAGCCTAGGGAGGGGCCTCATGAACACTGAAGCTTTCTTT
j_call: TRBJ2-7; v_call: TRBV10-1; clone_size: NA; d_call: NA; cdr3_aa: CASSLGLPYEQYF; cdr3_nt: TGCGCCAGCAGCCTGGGGCTACCCTACGAGCAGTACTTC
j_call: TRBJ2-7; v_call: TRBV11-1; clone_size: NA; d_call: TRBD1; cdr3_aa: CASSFEDRGHEQYF; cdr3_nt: TGTGCCAGCAGCTTTGAGGACAGGGGCCACGAGCAGTACTTC
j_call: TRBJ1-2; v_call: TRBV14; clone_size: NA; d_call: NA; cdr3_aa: CASSQERKSGYGYTF; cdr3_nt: TGTGCCAGCAGCCAAGAGAGGAAGTCGGGGTATGGCTACACCTTC
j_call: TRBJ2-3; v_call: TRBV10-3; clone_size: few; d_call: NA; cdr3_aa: CAISESGGAGDTQYF; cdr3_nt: TGTGCCATCAGTGAGTCCGGGGGAGCGGGAGATACGCAGTATTTT
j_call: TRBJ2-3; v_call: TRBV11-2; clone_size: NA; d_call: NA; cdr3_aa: CASSLGGRTDTQYF; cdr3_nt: TGTGCCAGCAGCCTCGGGGGTCGCACAGATACGCAGTATTTT
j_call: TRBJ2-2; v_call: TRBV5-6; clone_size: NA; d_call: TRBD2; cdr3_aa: CASSFSRLAVNTGELFF; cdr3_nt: TGTGCCAGCAGCTTTTCGCGTCTAGCGGTAAACACCGGGGAGCTGTTTTTT
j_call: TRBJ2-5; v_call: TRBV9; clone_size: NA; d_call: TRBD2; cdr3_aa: CASSASLWPTSGVETQYF; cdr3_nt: TGTGCCAGCAGCGCCTCCCTCTGGCCGACTAGCGGGGTTGAGACCCAGTACTTC
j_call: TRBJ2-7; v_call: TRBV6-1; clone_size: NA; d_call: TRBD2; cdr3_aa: CAVSGGAYEQYF; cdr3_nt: TGTGCCGTTAGCGGGGGGGCCTACGAGCAGTACTTC
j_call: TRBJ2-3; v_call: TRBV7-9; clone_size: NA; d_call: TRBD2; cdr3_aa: CASSDRLAGVFTDTQYF; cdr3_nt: TGTGCCAGCAGCGATCGACTAGCGGGGGTGTTCACAGATACGCAGTATTTT
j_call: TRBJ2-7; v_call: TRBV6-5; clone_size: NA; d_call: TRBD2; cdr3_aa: CASSSRGLAGGLEQYF; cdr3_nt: TGTGCCAGCAGTTCCCGGGGACTAGCGGGGGGGTTAGAGCAGTACTTC
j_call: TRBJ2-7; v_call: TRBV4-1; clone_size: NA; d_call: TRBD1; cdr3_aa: CASSQDLRRDRAHEQYF; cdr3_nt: TGCGCCAGCAGCCAAGATCTAAGGCGGGACAGGGCCCACGAGCAGTACTTC
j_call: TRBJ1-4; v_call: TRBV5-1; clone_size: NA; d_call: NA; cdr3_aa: CASSLGAGSEKLFF; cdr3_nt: TGCGCCAGCAGCTTGGGGGCCGGCTCGGAAAAACTGTTTTTT
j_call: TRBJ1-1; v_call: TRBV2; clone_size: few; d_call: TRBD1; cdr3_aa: CASSGTGGAEAFF; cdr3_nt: TGTGCCAGCAGTGGGACAGGGGGTGCTGAAGCTTTCTTT
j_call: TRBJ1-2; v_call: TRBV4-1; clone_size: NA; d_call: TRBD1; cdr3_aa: CASSQDGTGLYGYTF; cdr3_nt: TGCGCCAGCAGCCAAGATGGGACAGGGCTTTATGGCTACACCTTC
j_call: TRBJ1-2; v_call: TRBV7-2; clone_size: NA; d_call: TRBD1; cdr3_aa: CASSHVTGTGGGGYTF; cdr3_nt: TGTGCCAGCAGCCACGTAACTGGGACAGGGGGCGGTGGCTACACCTTC
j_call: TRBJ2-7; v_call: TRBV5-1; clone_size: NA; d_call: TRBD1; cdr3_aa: CASSKNSPGQGQEQYF; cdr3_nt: TGCGCCAGCAGCAAAAACTCACCGGGACAGGGTCAGGAGCAGTACTTC
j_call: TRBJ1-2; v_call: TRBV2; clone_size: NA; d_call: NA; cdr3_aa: CASSEVRGRDYGYTF; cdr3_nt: TGTGCCAGCAGTGAAGTCCGGGGTAGGGACTATGGCTACACCTTC
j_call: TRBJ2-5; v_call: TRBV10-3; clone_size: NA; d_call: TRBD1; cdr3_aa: CAIRRTGNGETQYF; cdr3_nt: TGTGCCATCAGGCGGACAGGGAATGGAGAGACCCAGTACTTC
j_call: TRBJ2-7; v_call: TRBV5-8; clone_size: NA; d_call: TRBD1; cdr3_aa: CASARDRDYEQYF; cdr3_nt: TGTGCCAGCGCCCGGGACAGGGACTACGAGCAGTACTTC
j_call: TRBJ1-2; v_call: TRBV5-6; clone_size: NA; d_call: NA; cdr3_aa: CASSLPWGTTNYGYTF; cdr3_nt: TGTGCCAGCAGCTTGCCTTGGGGGACTACTAACTATGGCTACACCTTC